This T cell receptor beta chain was obtained from a study of blood T cell repertoires in COVID-19. Looking at the study overall: Some COVID-19 samples were acute and others convalescent; all came from the United States, Italy and Spain. Nucleic acid was either cDNA or gDNA, and it came from T cells, B-cell-depleted T cells, or PBMCs.

J lost 3 bases, V lost 6 bases, and 8 bases had no gene match. From germline, CDR1 is LNHDA and CDR2 SQIVND (reference sequence). This CDR3 has 16 amino acids. As processed by the authors: Amplifying reference gene primers gave estimates of nucleated cell counts. The table came from immunoSEQ multiplex PCR; TCRdb's copy has only in-frame clones and leaves some out. V and J calls and clone size are copied from that table; D and trimming were computed from the DNA. The table records around 50,000 clones, about 90% of them present only once. The material sequenced was peripheral blood. The J gene is TRBJ1-5, the V gene TRBV19; 10 bases agree with TRBD1. This TCR was recovered from a human donor in a cohort sampled during active COVID-19. CDR3 in amino acids: CASRTRGTGDNQPQHF. In nucleotides, the CDR3 is TGTGCCAGTAGGACCCGTGGGACAGGGGACAATCAGCCCCAGCATTTT.